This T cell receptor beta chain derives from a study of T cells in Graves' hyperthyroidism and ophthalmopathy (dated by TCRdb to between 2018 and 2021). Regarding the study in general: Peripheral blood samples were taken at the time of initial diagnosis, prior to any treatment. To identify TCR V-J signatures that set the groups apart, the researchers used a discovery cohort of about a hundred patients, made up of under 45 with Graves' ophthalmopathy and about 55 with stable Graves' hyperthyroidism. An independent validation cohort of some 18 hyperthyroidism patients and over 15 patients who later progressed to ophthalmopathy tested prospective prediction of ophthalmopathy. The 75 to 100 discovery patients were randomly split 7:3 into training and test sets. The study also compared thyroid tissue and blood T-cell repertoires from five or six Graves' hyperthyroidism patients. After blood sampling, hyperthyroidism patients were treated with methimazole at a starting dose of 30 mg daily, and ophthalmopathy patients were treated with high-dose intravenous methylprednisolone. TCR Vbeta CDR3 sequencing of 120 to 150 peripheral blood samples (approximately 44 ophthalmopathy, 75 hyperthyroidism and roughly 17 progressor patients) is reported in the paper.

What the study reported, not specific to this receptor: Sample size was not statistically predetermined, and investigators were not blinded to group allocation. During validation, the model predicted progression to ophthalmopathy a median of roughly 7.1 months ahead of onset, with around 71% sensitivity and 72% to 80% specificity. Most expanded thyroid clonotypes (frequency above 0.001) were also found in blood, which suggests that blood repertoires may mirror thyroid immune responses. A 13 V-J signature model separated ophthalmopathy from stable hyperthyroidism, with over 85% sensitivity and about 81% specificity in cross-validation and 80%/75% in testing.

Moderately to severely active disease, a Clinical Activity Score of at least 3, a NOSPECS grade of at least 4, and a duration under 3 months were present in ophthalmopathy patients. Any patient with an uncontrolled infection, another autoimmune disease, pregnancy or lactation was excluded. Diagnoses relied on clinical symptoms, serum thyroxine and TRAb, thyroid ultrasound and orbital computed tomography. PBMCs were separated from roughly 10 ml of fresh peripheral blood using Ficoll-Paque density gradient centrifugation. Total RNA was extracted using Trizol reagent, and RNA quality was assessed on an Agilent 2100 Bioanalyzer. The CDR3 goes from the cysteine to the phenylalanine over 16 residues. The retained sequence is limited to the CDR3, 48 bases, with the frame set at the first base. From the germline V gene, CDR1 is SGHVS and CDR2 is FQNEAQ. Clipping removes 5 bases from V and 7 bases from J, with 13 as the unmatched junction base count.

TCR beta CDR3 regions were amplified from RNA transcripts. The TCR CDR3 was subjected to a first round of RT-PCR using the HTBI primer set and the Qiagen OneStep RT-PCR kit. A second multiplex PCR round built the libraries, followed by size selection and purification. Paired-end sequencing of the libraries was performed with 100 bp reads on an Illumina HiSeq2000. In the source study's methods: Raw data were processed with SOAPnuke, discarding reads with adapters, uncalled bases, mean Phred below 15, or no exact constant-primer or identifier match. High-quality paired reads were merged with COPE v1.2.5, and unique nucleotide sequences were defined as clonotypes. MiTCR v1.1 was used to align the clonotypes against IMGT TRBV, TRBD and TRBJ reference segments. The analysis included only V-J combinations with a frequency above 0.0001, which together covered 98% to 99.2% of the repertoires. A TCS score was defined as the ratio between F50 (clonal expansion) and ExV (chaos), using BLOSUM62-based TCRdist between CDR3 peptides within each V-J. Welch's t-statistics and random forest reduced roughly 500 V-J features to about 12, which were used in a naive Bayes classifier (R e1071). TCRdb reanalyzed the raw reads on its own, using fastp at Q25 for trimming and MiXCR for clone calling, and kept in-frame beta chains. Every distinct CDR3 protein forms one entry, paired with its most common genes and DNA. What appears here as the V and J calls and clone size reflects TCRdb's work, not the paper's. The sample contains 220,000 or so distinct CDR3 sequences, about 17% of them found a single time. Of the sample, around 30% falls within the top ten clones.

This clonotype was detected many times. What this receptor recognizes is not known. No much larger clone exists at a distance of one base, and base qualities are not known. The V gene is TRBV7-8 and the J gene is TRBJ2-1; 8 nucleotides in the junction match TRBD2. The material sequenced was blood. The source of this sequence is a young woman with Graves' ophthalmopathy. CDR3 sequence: CASSQLAGPAGNEQFF. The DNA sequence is TGTGCCAGCAGCCAATTAGCGGGACCGGCGGGGAATGAGCAGTTCTTC.